Each of the 21 T cell receptor beta chains below was sequenced from the same sample in a study of blood T cell repertoires in COVID-19. Repertoires were generated with immunoSEQ multiplex PCR, while TCRdb's copy carries only in-frame clones and drops some. The table shows 190,000 or so clones, with 86% occurring only once. Sequencing was done on a sample of PBMCs or T cells enriched from blood (not recorded which). The receptors originated from a woman aged 25 to 39 who had been exposed to COVID-19.

The chain couples TRBV11-3 to TRBJ2-1; TRBD2 aligns across 9 bases. V was pared by 4 bases and J by 0 bases, with 4 bases of the junction left unmatched. The CDR3 is 16 amino acids. Germline values: CDR1 SGHNT, CDR2 YENEEA. For the CDR3, the DNA is TGTGCCAGCAGCTATCTAGCGGGGAGCTCCTACAATGAGCAGTTCTTC. Translating it yields CASSYLAGSSYNEQFF.

V is TRBV27 and J is TRBJ1-6; 8 bases line up with TRBD1. V was pared by 1 base and J by 5 bases, with 10 bases of the junction left unmatched. Germline values: CDR1 MNHEY, CDR2 SMNVEV (reference sequence). The CDR3 runs 18 residues. The CDR3: CASSLWSPDRANNSPLHF. In DNA form, the CDR3 reads TGTGCCAGCAGTTTATGGAGTCCGGACAGGGCGAATAATTCACCCCTCCACTTT.

This chain connects TRBV2 to TRBJ2-3; perhaps TRBD2 as D (5 bases). V dropped 2 bases and J dropped 0 bases, with 12 bases sitting between them. CDR1 is SNHLY and CDR2 is FYNNEI in the germline V gene. The CDR3 has 16 amino acids. CDR3 sequence (DNA): TGTGCCAGCAGTGAACTCGGGGTTCCTAGCACAGATACGCAGTATTTT. It codes for CASSELGVPSTDTQYF.

The chain links TRBV3-1 (or the pseudogene TRBV3-2) to TRBJ1-6; D uncertain. The V end lost 4 bases, the J end lost 7 bases, and 14 bases lay between the germline ends. The CDR3 is 15 amino acids. Germline CDR1 and CDR2: LGHDT and YNNKEL (reference sequence). For the CDR3, the DNA is TGTGCCAGCAGCCTAGGTCAGTGGGCCAATTCACCCCTCCACTTT. It yields the protein CASSLGQWANSPLHF.

This sequence joins TRBV5-1 and TRBJ1-2, with a tentative D call TRBD1 (5 bases). V was trimmed by 4 bases and J by 2 bases, leaving 15 bases between them. Germline CDR1 reads SGHRS; CDR2 reads YFSETQ. The CDR3 is 15 amino acids. CDR3 region: CASSPVEQANYGYTF. DNA for the CDR3: TGCGCCAGCAGCCCGGTCGAACAGGCGAACTATGGCTACACCTTC.

This chain connects TRBV29-1 to TRBJ2-7; weak D call: TRBD1 (5 bases). The CDR3 is made up of 13 amino acids. Germline CDR1 and CDR2: SQVTM and ANQGSEA. The V gene lost 6 bases and the J gene lost 2 bases, with 14 bases spanning the gap. The CDR3 sequence is CSVVSRETYEQYF. DNA of the CDR3: TGCAGCGTCGTAAGCAGGGAAACCTACGAGCAGTACTTC.

As to this clone: A far larger clone lies a single base away; this is likely a read error. The chain joins TRBV5-5 to TRBJ1-1; weak D call: TRBD1 (6 bases). The CDR3 length is 13 residues. The germline CDR1 and CDR2 sequences are SGHKS and YYEKEE (reference sequence). Trimming took 3 bases from V and 1 from J, leaving 7 bases between them. In DNA, the CDR3 is TGTGCCAGCAGCTGGACAGCGAACACTGAAGCTTTCTTT. Translating gives CASSWTANTEAFF.

The chain carries TRBV11-2 and TRBJ1-4; no definite D call. CDR3 length: 13 amino acids. Trimming left V 1 base short and J 6 bases short, with 6 bases between. Germline V gene data show CDR1 as SGHAT and CDR2 as FQNNGV. As DNA, the CDR3 is TGTGCCAGCAGCTTAGCCCTATATGAAAAACTGTTTTTT. This codes for CASSLALYEKLFF.

The rearrangement joins TRBV5-4 to TRBJ2-1; D possibly corresponds to TRBD2 (6 bases). V shed 0 bases and J shed 5 bases, with 12 bases lying between them. Looked up from germline, CDR1 is SGHNT and CDR2 is YYREEE (reference sequence). This CDR3 spans 15 amino acids. CDR3 coding DNA: TGTGCCAGCAGCTTGGAACGAAAGCGGGACAATGAGCAGTTCTTC. The encoded protein is CASSLERKRDNEQFF. Filled out from reference TRBV5-4 and TRBJ2-1, the complete variable domain reads ETGVTQSPTHLIKTRGQQVTLRCSSQSGHNTVSWYQQALGQGPQFIFQYYREEENGRGNFPPRFSGLQFPNYSSELNVNALELDDSALYLCASSLERKRDNEQFFGPGTRLTVL.

The genes are TRBV12-3 or TRBV12-4 and TRBJ1-5; tentative D call: TRBD1 (6 bases). The V and J ends lost 6 bases and 9 bases respectively, with 15 bases between them. This CDR3 is built from 13 residues. DNA for the CDR3: TGTGCCAGCAGATCGACAGGCACCTCGCCCCAGCATTTT. Translation: CASRSTGTSPQHF.

This clone was counted many times. The V gene is TRBV30, the J gene TRBJ1-2, with D uncertain. Trimming removed 3 bases from V and 5 bases from J, with 16 bases in between. The germline CDR1 and CDR2 sequences are GTSNPN and SVGIG (reference sequence). CDR3 length: 14 residues. The CDR3 sequence: CAWRPRAGWYGYTF. CDR3 coding DNA: TGTGCCTGGAGGCCGAGGGCTGGTTGGTATGGCTACACCTTC.

The chain carries TRBV18 and TRBJ1-1; 8 bases map to TRBD1. V was clipped by 2 bases and J by 1 base; unmatched bases: 6. CDR3 size: 16 residues. Germline V lookup: CDR1 KGHSH, CDR2 LQKENI. CDR3: CASSPGFGQGNTEAFF. The CDR3 DNA reads as TGTGCCAGCTCACCAGGGTTCGGACAGGGGAACACTGAAGCTTTCTTT.

This chain links TRBV29-1 with TRBJ2-7; perhaps TRBD1 as D (7 bases). Germline CDR1 and CDR2: SQVTM and ANQGSEA. Trimming cost V 5 bases and J 0 bases, with 14 bases left between them. The CDR3 length is 14 residues. The CDR3 nucleotides are TGCAGCGTTCGGGGGACAGAGCTCTCCTACGAGCAGTACTTC. Its protein is CSVRGTELSYEQYF.

This clone was detected once. The rearrangement uses TRBV2 and TRBJ2-3, with D possibly being TRBD2 (6 bases). CDR3 size: 15 residues. CDR1 and CDR2 (germline): SNHLY, FYNNEI. Trimming removed 5 bases at V and 8 bases at J, with 20 bases between. This CDR3 is CASSPNVNTGSTQYF. The CDR3 DNA reads TGTGCCAGCAGTCCAAATGTGAATACCGGGAGTACGCAGTATTTT.

The CDR3 DNA sequence: TGTGCCAGCAGCTTATATCGGGGGACAGACACCATATATTTT. This gives the protein CASSLYRGTDTIYF. This rearrangement joins TRBV7-9 to TRBJ1-3; 7 positions match TRBD1. CDR3 length: 14 residues. Germline-derived CDR1 and CDR2 are SEHNR and FQNEAQ (reference sequence). The V segment lost 2 bases and the J segment 8 bases; nucleotides outside the gene matches: 6.

The chain uses TRBV7-3 and TRBJ2-3; 7 bases are shared with TRBD2. The germline gives CDR1 SGHTA, CDR2 FQGTGA. With 7 bases clipped from V and 6 bases from J, the junction kept 13 bases outside the gene matches. This CDR3 comprises 15 residues. The CDR3 DNA is TGTGCCAGCACCCTAAACCCCGGACTAGGGGATACGCAGTATTTT. Amino acids: CASTLNPGLGDTQYF.

This chain uses TRBV9 with TRBJ2-1; 8 nucleotides match TRBD2. V was clipped by 0 bases and J by 0 bases; unmatched bases: 5. Germline CDR1 and CDR2: SGDLS and YYNGEE. The CDR3 is 17 amino acids. The CDR3 bases are TGTGCCAGCAGCGTAGACTTGAGCGGGAGCTCCTACAATGAGCAGTTCTTC. This sequence encodes CASSVDLSGSSYNEQFF.

The CDR3 loop is CASSGFGGGETEAFF. The DNA of the CDR3 is TGTGCCAGCAGTGGGTTCGGGGGGGGTGAGACTGAAGCTTTCTTT. The chain joins TRBV25-1 to TRBJ1-1, with D perhaps TRBD1 (5 bases). V was trimmed by 4 bases and J by 5 bases, leaving 17 bases between them. Germline V gene sequence: CDR1 MGHDK, CDR2 SYGVNS. This CDR3 has 15 amino acids. The variable domain in full, with the rest retrieved from reference TRBV25-1 and TRBJ1-1, is EADIYQTPRYLVIGTGKKITLECSQTMGHDKMYWYQQDPGMELHLIHYSYGVNSTEKGDLSSESTVSRIRTEHFPLTLESARPSHTSQYLCASSGFGGGETEAFFGQGTRLTVV.

The J gene is TRBJ2-3, the V gene TRBV24-1, with a weak D call TRBD2 (5 bases). The CDR3 is made up of 15 amino acids. Trimming left V 9 bases short and J 6 bases short, with 21 bases between. Germline V CDR1 and CDR2: KGHDR, SFDVKD. This CDR3 reads CATGSGIRIGDTQYF. CDR3 coding DNA: TGTGCCACCGGCTCGGGGATACGAATAGGGGATACGCAGTATTTT.

The chain employs TRBV27 and TRBJ1-6, with D unresolved. Between the trimmed V and J ends, which lost 5 bases and 6 bases, there was a span of 8 bases. The germline gives CDR1 MNHEY, CDR2 SMNVEV (reference sequence). CDR3 length: 13 residues. The CDR3: CASSAGGNSPLHF. Written as DNA, the CDR3 is TGTGCCAGCAGTGCAGGAGGTAATTCACCCCTCCACTTT.

CDR3 amino acids: CSVEDHGTSGGKSYNEQFF. The CDR3 bases are TGCAGCGTTGAAGATCATGGAACTAGCGGGGGGAAGTCCTACAATGAGCAGTTCTTC. V gene TRBV29-1 combines with J gene TRBJ2-1; 12 bases match TRBD2. There are 19 residues in the CDR3. V lost 0 bases, J lost 1 base, and 10 bases stayed unmatched. The germline gives CDR1 SQVTM, CDR2 ANQGSEA.